This entry describes one T cell receptor beta chain. The length of the CDR3 is 14 residues. Germline-derived CDR1 and CDR2 are SGHTA and FQGTGA. The trim removed 1 base at V and 5 bases at J, leaving 2 bases unmatched. This sample is part of a study of T cells in localized non-small cell lung cancer. Profiled with immunoSEQ multiplex PCR; TCRdb holds only in-frame clones, not every one. The data contain tens of thousands of clones, 84% of them singletons. This rearrangement joins TRBV7-3 to TRBJ2-1; 7 bases align to TRBD1. Sample: peripheral blood, taken before any cancer treatment. This clonotype was obtained from a man between 40 and 70 years old with stage I lung adenocarcinoma. The CDR3 region has the DNA TGTGCCAGCAGCTTAAGACAGGGAAACAATGAGCAGTTCTTC. Its protein product is CASSLRQGNNEQFF.